Listed here are 15 T cell receptor beta chains from one sample, sequenced in a study of T cells after yellow fever vaccination. TCRdb itself ran the 5' RACE reads through MiXCR, one entry per CDR3 protein. The repertoire holds about 300,000 distinct CDR3 sequences, with around 7.3% as singletons. The sample here was PBMCs, taken roughly 45 days after the first yellow fever vaccination. These receptor sequences come from a man aged 18 to 29 who received the YFV17D yellow fever vaccine.

The chain has TRBV7-9 and TRBJ2-7; 9 bases line up with TRBD1. Per the germline V gene, CDR1 is SEHNR and CDR2 is FQNEAQ (reference sequence). The CDR3 is 14 amino acids. The V and J ends lost 6 bases and 3 bases, in that order; junction bases with no gene match: 6. Here the CDR3 DNA reads TGTGCCAGCAGTTCCCGGGACAGGGTCTACGAGCAGTACTTC. Amino acid sequence: CASSSRDRVYEQYF.

The chain is built from TRBV11-2 and TRBJ2-5; 7 bases are a match to TRBD2. The CDR3 length is 18 residues. Looked up from germline, CDR1 is SGHAT and CDR2 is FQNNGV. Trimming removed 0 bases from V and 2 bases from J; junction bases left unmatched: 12. CDR3 sequence (DNA): TGTGCCAGCAGCTTAGACTCCTTATGGGCGGGGGAGCAAGAGACCCAGTACTTC. This encodes CASSLDSLWAGEQETQYF.

The V call is TRBV14, the J call TRBJ2-7; 10 bases match TRBD2. The J segment lost 5 bases and the V segment lost 4 bases, leaving 8 bases of the junction unmatched. The CDR3 has 15 amino acids. CDR1 SGHDN and CDR2 FVKESK come from the germline V gene. CDR3 sequence (DNA): TGTGCCAGCAGCCTCCCCGGGACTAGCGATGACGAGCAGTACGTC. This gives the protein CASSLPGTSDDEQYV.

This clonotype was detected a few times. This chain joins TRBV6-6 and TRBJ2-7, with 7 bases fitting TRBD1. The CDR3 consists of 13 residues. With 6 bases clipped from V and 3 bases from J, the junction kept 5 bases outside the gene matches. Looked up from germline, CDR1 is MNHNY and CDR2 is SVGAGI (reference sequence). The CDR3 sequence: CASSRDSRYEQYV. As DNA, the CDR3 is TGTGCCAGCAGCCGGGACAGTCGCTACGAGCAGTACGTC.

This rearrangement joins TRBV7-2 to TRBJ2-7, with TRBD2 matching 9 bases. In germline, CDR1 is SGHTA, CDR2 FQGNSA. With 8 bases clipped from V and 4 bases from J, the junction kept 6 bases outside the gene matches. The CDR3 loop spans 13 amino acids. The CDR3 loop reads CASRAAGGYEQYF. The DNA of the CDR3 is TGTGCCAGCCGGGCAGCGGGGGGTTACGAGCAGTACTTC. The complete variable domain, with remaining parts taken from reference TRBV7-2 and TRBJ2-7, reads GAGVSQSPSNKVTEKGKDVELRCDPISGHTALYWYRQSLGQGLEFLIYFQGNSAPDKSGLPSDRFSAERTGGSVSTLTIQRTQQEDSAVYLCASRAAGGYEQYFGPGTRLTVT.

This clonotype has at least ten counts. The J gene is TRBJ2-2, the V gene TRBV20-1; D assignment may be TRBD1 or TRBD2 (5 bases each). The CDR3 runs to 17 residues. The V gene's germline CDR1 is DFQATT and CDR2 SNEGSKA (reference sequence). With 5 bases removed from V and 1 base from J, the gap between germline ends came to 20 bases. The CDR3 region is CSARLPGTGRNTGELFF. CDR3 nucleotides: TGCAGTGCTCGACTCCCAGGTACGGGACGGAACACCGGGGAGCTGTTTTTT.

The table lists this clonotype with a few counts. The gene calls are TRBV11-3 and TRBJ2-2; TRBD1 is a possible D gene (5 bases). The CDR3 is made up of 15 amino acids. V gave up 4 bases and J gave up 1 base, with 10 bases separating them. Germline CDR1 and CDR2: SGHNT and YENEEA. The CDR3: CASSWSRENTGELFF. Here the CDR3 DNA reads TGTGCCAGCAGCTGGTCCAGGGAGAACACCGGGGAGCTGTTTTTT.

This clonotype was picked up a small number of times. The chain employs TRBV12-3 or TRBV12-4 and TRBJ1-6; the match to TRBD1 covers 7 bases. The CDR3 is made up of 14 amino acids. V trimming: 7 bases; J trimming: 6 bases; junction bases outside the gene matches: 6. The CDR3 loop reads CASTRGVGNSPLHF. CDR3 in DNA: TGTGCCAGCACCAGGGGGGTGGGTAATTCACCCCTCCACTTT.

This clonotype was observed a handful of times. The genes are TRBV20-1 and TRBJ2-1; weak D call: TRBD2 (6 bases). Trimming took off 6 bases at V and 2 bases at J, with 17 bases between the two ends. Germline loops: CDR1 DFQATT, CDR2 SNEGSKA (reference sequence). The CDR3 contains 15 residues. In nucleotides, the CDR3 is TGCAGTGCCACCCAGCGGGCTCTCGCCTACAATGAGCAGTTCTTC. It translates to CSATQRALAYNEQFF.

This CDR3 reads CASSLLQAGGDEQFF. Written as DNA, the CDR3 is TGTGCCAGCAGCTTATTGCAGGCAGGGGGAGATGAGCAGTTCTTC. The chain employs TRBV7-9 and TRBJ2-1, with 7 bases identical to TRBD1. Germline V CDR1 and CDR2: SEHNR, FQNEAQ (reference sequence). Germline trimming cut 2 bases from V and 8 bases from J; bases unmatched to any gene: 9. CDR3 length: 15 residues. Using reference TRBV7-9 and TRBJ2-1 for the parts outside the CDR3, the full variable domain is DTGVSQNPRHKITKRGQNVTFRCDPISEHNRLYWYRQTLGQGPEFLTYFQNEAQLEKSRLLSDRFSAERPKGSFSTLEIQRTEQGDSAMYLCASSLLQAGGDEQFFGPGTRLTVL.

This clonotype was seen a few times. V gene TRBV6-2 or TRBV6-3 combines with J gene TRBJ1-5; a possible D gene is TRBD1 (5 bases). Germline CDR1 MNHEY, CDR2 SVGEGT. V lost 2 bases and J 2 bases, leaving 10 bases between the germline ends. This CDR3 comprises 15 residues. The CDR3 loop reads CASSYRRDGNQPQHF. The DNA for the CDR3 is TGTGCCAGCAGTTACCGCAGGGACGGCAATCAGCCCCAGCATTTT.

This clonotype was counted many times. The chain combines TRBV5-1 with TRBJ2-3; tentative D call: TRBD1 (5 bases). This CDR3 is 13 amino acids long. V was shortened by 5 bases and J by 0 bases, with 7 bases between the two germline ends. The germline V gene has CDR1 SGHRS and CDR2 YFSETQ. This CDR3 is CASRTASTDTQYF. The DNA of the CDR3 is TGCGCCAGCAGGACAGCCAGCACAGATACGCAGTATTTT.

This clonotype appeared many times. The chain recombines TRBV10-3 with TRBJ1-3, with a weak D call TRBD1 (6 bases). V lost 5 bases and J lost 4, with 15 bases in between. The germline V gene has CDR1 ENHRY and CDR2 SYGVKD. There are 15 residues in the CDR3. The CDR3 nucleotides are TGTGCCATCAGTTCCCAACAGGGTACGGGAAACACCATATATTTT. Translation gives CAISSQQGTGNTIYF.

Only a few counts were recorded for this clonotype. The rearrangement links TRBV6-5 to TRBJ1-6, with TRBD1 matching over 7 bases. Germline V gene sequence: CDR1 MNHEY, CDR2 SVGAGI. Trimming at V came to 1 base and at J to 7 bases, leaving 16 bases not matched to a gene. The CDR3 consists of 19 residues. Here the CDR3 reads CASSYYSGQTHSGNSPLHF. CDR3 nucleotides: TGTGCCAGCAGTTACTATTCGGGACAGACCCATTCGGGGAATTCACCCCTCCACTTT.

The chain employs TRBV6-1 and TRBJ2-5; TRBD1 aligns across 10 bases. The CDR3 runs to 16 residues. Germline CDR1 is MNHNS and CDR2 is SASEGT. Trimming at V came to 3 bases and at J to 4 bases, leaving 8 bases not matched to a gene. The CDR3 DNA reads as TGTGCCAGCAGTGACCCCGGACAGGGGGGGCGAGAGACCCAGTACTTC. Its translation is CASSDPGQGGRETQYF.